This entry features one T cell receptor (beta chain) sequence. The antigen remains undetermined. The entry originates in a study of blood T cells in healthy people across ages. Findings and limits, study-wide: More naive CD4+ cells and higher diversity were found in long-lived than in aged donors.

Per-sample yields of isolated PBMCs were at least 6 million. The authors extracted at least 5 micrograms of total RNA per sample. A second PCR of 7 to 11 cycles used a sample-barcoded 5' primer and a J-beta primer mix. TCRdb independently ran MiXCR on the 5' RACE reads; one entry per CDR3 protein. Among 1,300,000 or so distinct CDR3 sequences listed, approximately 59% were seen once. Germline V gives CDR1 SEHNR, CDR2 FQNEAQ (reference sequence). The CDR3 totals 14 residues. Trimming removed 11 bases from V and 9 bases from J, with 23 bases in between. The clonotype originates from a man in his late teens or twenties in good health. Sequencing was done on a sample of blood. The V call is TRBV7-9, the J call TRBJ2-1, with D perhaps TRBD1 (6 bases). The CDR3 region is CASWGLGRDCEQFF. CDR3 nucleotides: TGTGCCTCCTGGGGGCTAGGCCGAGATTGTGAGCAGTTCTTC. The variable domain in full, completed from reference TRBV7-9 and TRBJ2-1, reads DTGVSQNPRHKITKRGQNVTFRCDPISEHNRLYWYRQTLGQGPEFLTYFQNEAQLEKSRLLSDRFSAERPKGSFSTLEIQRTEQGDSAMYLCASWGLGRDCEQFFGPGTRLTVL.